This TCR beta chain was recorded in a study of technical replicates of blood from a few donors. The germline V gene encodes CDR1 SGHRS and CDR2 YFSETQ. V shed 4 bases, J shed 3 bases, and the junction held 8 bases outside the gene matches. This CDR3 has 15 amino acids. Sequenced by immunoSEQ multiplex PCR; TCRdb stores in-frame clones only, minus some. The sample has approximately 80,000 clones, 95% to 98% seen once. The chain uses TRBV5-1 and TRBJ2-7; 9 nucleotides align to TRBD1. Sample: T cells isolated from PBMCs. The sequence came from a human donor in good health. This CDR3 reads CASSEAGTGIYEQYF. CDR3 sequence (DNA): TGCGCCAGCAGCGAGGCCGGGACAGGGATCTACGAGCAGTACTTC.